The subject of this entry is one T cell receptor (beta chain). This specimen comes from a study of blood T cell repertoires in COVID-19. About the study: Samples of COVID-19 (acute and convalescent) were obtained from the United States, Italy and Spain. Sample material is recorded as cDNA or gDNA derived from T cells, B-cell-depleted T cells, or PBMCs.

Seattle patients were enrolled while actively infected and followed longitudinally. Authors' analysis steps: The assay estimated nucleated cells by amplifying reference gene primers. The method was immunoSEQ multiplex PCR; TCRdb's version includes in-frame clones alone and lacks a portion of them. V and J calls and clone size are those listed in that table; D and trimming were worked out from the DNA. Found here are 150,000 to 250,000 clones, roughly 92% of them singletons; the top ten hold roughly 0.76%. Trimming cost V 4 bases and J 3 bases; bases outside gene matches: 10. Germline V CDR1 and CDR2: SGHAT, FQNNGV. This CDR3 spans 16 amino acids.

The chain carries TRBV11-2 and TRBJ1-1; 8 positions match TRBD1. This TCR derives from a young man with COVID-19, enrolled during active disease. Input material: peripheral blood. CDR3 sequence reads: CASSSRSGTGDTEAFF. CDR3 coding DNA: TGTGCCAGCAGCTCCAGATCCGGGACAGGCGACACTGAAGCTTTCTTT.